This T cell receptor (beta chain) stems from a study of metastatic and nonmetastatic thyroid tumors (dated by TCRdb to about 2020). Looking at the study overall: Repertoires from peripheral blood and from tumor or nodule tissue samples of malignant and benign thyroid patients were compared.

The paper as a whole reports these results and caveats: In both blood and tumor samples, malignant tumors were reported to have significantly higher TCR beta diversity than benign nodules.

As to this clone: Its antigen specificity is not known. No per-base quality is available; no much larger clone lies one base away.

Library creation used PCR. The listed sequencing device is Illumina HiSeq 4000. High-throughput sequencing was used to profile the TCR beta-chain CDR3 region of every patient. The study's own analysis went as follows. The researchers built a classifier to tell apart papillary thyroid cancer patients with distant metastasis, based on CDR3 differences among clinicopathological groups. The Shannon index was used to assess repertoire diversity, and the Morisita-Horn index was used to assess tumor-blood repertoire similarity. In-frame beta chains were kept once TCRdb had trimmed the public reads at Q25 with fastp and called clones with MiXCR. The V and J calls shown here were made by TCRdb, not taken from the authors' results. The sample table contains some 27,000 clones; only one count was recorded for 3.5% to 4% of them. The top ten constitute under 4% of the sample. None of the patients had been given any treatment before thyroid surgery. Patient clinical samples collected from about 2011 to 2018 were retrospectively analysed using T-cell receptor beta sequencing.

From the cysteine through the phenylalanine, the CDR3 covers 16 amino acids. Kept here is only the CDR3 DNA, which spans 48 bases and is read in frame from base 1. Trimmed from V: 4 bases; trimmed from J: 0 bases; junction bases lacking a gene match: 5. This receptor was identified in a male donor with papillary thyroid cancer or a benign thyroid nodule (not recorded which). Some clones in this sample may be carry-over from other donors' samples. The chain is made from TRBV12-3 or TRBV12-4 and TRBJ2-5; 10 central nucleotides agree with TRBD2. The specimen was blood. For the CDR3, the sequence is CASSSSSGGYQETQYF. In nucleotide form, the sequence is TGTGCCAGCAGTTCGAGTAGCGGGGGGTACCAAGAGACCCAGTACTTC.